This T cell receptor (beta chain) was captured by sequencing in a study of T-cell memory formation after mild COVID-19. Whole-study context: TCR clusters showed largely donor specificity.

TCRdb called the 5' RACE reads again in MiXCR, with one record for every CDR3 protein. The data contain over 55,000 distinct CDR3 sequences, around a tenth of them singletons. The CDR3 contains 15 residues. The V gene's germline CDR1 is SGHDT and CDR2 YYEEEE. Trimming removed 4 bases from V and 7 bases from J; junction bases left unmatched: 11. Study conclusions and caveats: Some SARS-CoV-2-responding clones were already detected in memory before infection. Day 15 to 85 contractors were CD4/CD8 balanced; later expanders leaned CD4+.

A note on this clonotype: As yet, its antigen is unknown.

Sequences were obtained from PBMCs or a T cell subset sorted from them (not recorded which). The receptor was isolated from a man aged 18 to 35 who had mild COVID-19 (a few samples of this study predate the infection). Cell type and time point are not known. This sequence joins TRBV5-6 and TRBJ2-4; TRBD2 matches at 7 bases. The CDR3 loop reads CASSLPGGSGNIQYF. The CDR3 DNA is TGTGCCAGCAGCCTTCCAGGCGGGAGTGGGAACATTCAGTACTTC.